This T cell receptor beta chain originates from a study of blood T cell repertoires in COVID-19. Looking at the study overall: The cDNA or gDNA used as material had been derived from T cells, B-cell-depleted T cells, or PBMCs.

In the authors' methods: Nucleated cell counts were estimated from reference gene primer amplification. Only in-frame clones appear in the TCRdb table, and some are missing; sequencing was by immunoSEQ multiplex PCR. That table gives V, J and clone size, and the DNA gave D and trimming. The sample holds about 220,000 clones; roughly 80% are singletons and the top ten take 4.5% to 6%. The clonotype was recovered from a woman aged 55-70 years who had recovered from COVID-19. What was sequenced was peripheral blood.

This CDR3 reads CASSVAYEQYF. CDR3 nucleotide sequence: TGTGCCAGCAGCGTAGCCTACGAGCAGTACTTC. V usage is TRBV3-1 (or the pseudogene TRBV3-2) and J usage is TRBJ2-7; no clear D gene. The V gene lost 5 bases and the J gene lost 2 bases, with 4 bases spanning the gap. The length of the CDR3 is 11 residues. Germline CDR1 LGHDT, CDR2 YNNKEL (reference sequence).